What follows are 6 T cell receptor beta chains derived from one specimen sequenced in a study of T cells in Graves' hyperthyroidism and ophthalmopathy. It was RNA transcripts that yielded the amplified TCR beta CDR3 regions. During a first-round RT-PCR of the TCR CDR3, the HTBI primer set was used. TCRdb called the multiplex PCR reads again in MiXCR, with one record for every CDR3 protein. The data hold 400,000 to 450,000 distinct CDR3 sequences, with 14% to 15% observed a single time. Sequenced material: blood. The origin of the receptors is a man between 18 and 29 years old with Graves' ophthalmopathy.

The genes are TRBV6-2 or TRBV6-3 and TRBJ1-1; 7 bases fit TRBD1. Germline V lookup: CDR1 MNHEY, CDR2 SVGEGT. The CDR3 is made up of 13 amino acids. With 0 bases clipped from V and 8 bases from J, the junction kept 3 bases outside the gene matches. The chain's CDR3 is CASSYSLTGEAFF. Here the CDR3 DNA reads TGTGCCAGCAGTTACTCGTTGACAGGGGAAGCTTTCTTT.

In this sample, this clonotype turned up many times. The V gene is TRBV11-2, the J gene TRBJ1-3, with no clear D. Looked up from germline, CDR1 is SGHAT and CDR2 is FQNNGV. The CDR3 totals 17 residues. V lost 5 bases to trimming and J lost 0 bases, with 17 bases between them. CDR3 amino acids: CASSLPSARLSGNTIYF. The CDR3 DNA sequence: TGTGCCAGCAGCCTCCCGTCTGCCAGACTCTCTGGAAACACCATATATTTT.

This clonotype occurred many times. The chain joins TRBV2 to TRBJ1-1, with 8 bases matching TRBD1. This CDR3 region has 14 residues. The junction had 5 bases not matched to a gene; V was cut back by 8 bases and J by 0 bases. CDR1 and CDR2 (germline): SNHLY, FYNNEI. The DNA of the CDR3 is TGTGCCAGCGACGAACAGGGGGTGAACACTGAAGCTTTCTTT. Translation: CASDEQGVNTEAFF.

This clonotype was recorded many times. This chain links TRBV24-1 with TRBJ2-3; D possibly corresponds to TRBD1 (6 bases). CDR3 size: 14 residues. Trimming cost V 3 bases and J 3 bases, with 9 bases left between them. Germline assignment: CDR1 KGHDR and CDR2 SFDVKD. The CDR3 DNA reads TGTGCCACCAGTGATCCTACAGGGACAGATACGCAGTATTTT. It codes for CATSDPTGTDTQYF.

The V call is TRBV30, the J call TRBJ2-7, with a tentative D call TRBD2 (5 bases). Germline V gene data show CDR1 as GTSNPN and CDR2 as SVGIG (reference sequence). Trimming stripped 4 bases from V and 0 bases from J, with 13 bases between. The CDR3 has 14 residues. CDR3 nucleotides: TGTGCCTGGAACGCAGCGGAGAGCTCCTACGAGCAGTACTTC. Encoded protein: CAWNAAESSYEQYF.

There are many counts of this clonotype. The CDR3 sequence is CASSQDPTAPYEQYF. CDR3 DNA: TGTGCCAGCAGCCAAGATCCGACAGCACCCTACGAGCAGTACTTC. This chain uses TRBV3-1 with TRBJ2-7; D possibly corresponds to TRBD1 (5 bases). CDR1 is LGHDT and CDR2 is YNNKEL in the germline V gene (reference sequence). V lost 0 bases to trimming and J lost 2 bases, with 11 bases between them. This CDR3 has 15 amino acids.